This TCR beta chain comes out of a study of blood T cells in healthy people across ages. Study outcomes and limitations: Any changes in expanded clonotypes were possibly confounded, as donor CMV status remained unknown. Greater diversity and more naive CD4+ cells were seen in long-lived donors than in aged donors.

Ten milliliters of peripheral blood were drawn from each donor into EDTA-treated tubes. CDR1 MDHEN and CDR2 SYDVKM come from the germline V gene. This CDR3 contains 14 residues. The V segment lost 7 bases and the J segment 4 bases; nucleotides outside the gene matches: 10. The use of a sample-barcoded 5' primer and a J-beta primer mix characterized a second PCR of roughly 6 to 11 cycles. TCRdb recomputed calls from the 5' RACE reads with MiXCR, one row per CDR3 protein. The sample records fewer than 800,000 distinct CDR3 sequences, roughly 25% being singletons. A remark on this clonotype: Its antigen is still unknown.

The same specimen was also included in a second study, on T cells of mothers and their children. This second report adds: Every mother supplied over 9.5 million TCR beta CDR3 reads and every child a few million.

The chain is built from TRBV28 and TRBJ2-7; the match to TRBD1 covers 7 bases. The material sequenced was blood. This clonotype originated in a boy between 10 and 17 years old in good health. CDR3 in DNA: TGTGCCAGCAACAAACAGGGGACCCCTTACGAGCAGTACTTC. It is translated as CASNKQGTPYEQYF.